This T cell receptor (beta chain) was profiled in a study of T-cell reconstitution after alpha-beta-depleted transplantation in children. Of note for this clonotype: The target antigen is unknown.

Unique molecular identifiers featured in how the TCRbeta library was prepared. TCRdb used MiXCR to reprocess the PCR reads, holding one entry per CDR3 protein. This table has about 250,000 distinct CDR3 sequences, roughly a quarter appearing once. Study-level points and caveats: There were reportedly several hundred expanded graft clones from which alpha-beta T cells came about two months after transplant.

The CDR3 contains 16 residues. The V end was cut by 1 base, the J end by 2 bases, with 15 bases between. Germline V gene data show CDR1 as SGHRS and CDR2 as YFSETQ. The chain combines TRBV5-1 with TRBJ1-2; D gene ambiguous. The sequence was collected from a female patient aged 2-10 years who had a stem cell transplant for congenital amegakaryocytic thrombocytopenia, so the T cells may come from the graft donor. Source: PBMCs, mostly from graft donor cells, taken 360 days after TCRalphabeta/CD19-depleted stem cell transplant. The CDR3 nucleotides are TGCGCCAGCAGCTTGCCCCGTGGACCCAGAAACTATGGCTACACCTTC. This codes for CASSLPRGPRNYGYTF.